These 28 T cell receptor beta chains were all obtained from the same sample, sequenced in a study of early T cells in non-severe SARS-CoV-2 infection. Via MiXCR, TCRdb re-called the 5' RACE reads, giving one row per CDR3 protein. The table includes approximately 38,000 distinct CDR3 sequences, over 3.5% detected once. The sequencing sample was made of whole blood. These TCRs come from an adult who was a healthcare worker with PCR-confirmed SARS-CoV-2 infection or an uninfected control (not recorded which).

This clonotype was detected ten times or more. The gene calls are TRBV11-2 and TRBJ2-5; D unclear. Germline CDR1 SGHAT, CDR2 FQNNGV. This CDR3 spans 12 amino acids. V was pared by 5 bases and J by 5 bases, with 9 bases between. The CDR3 nucleotides are TGTGCCAGCAGCGCCTCCGGGGAGACCCAGTACTTC. Translating it yields CASSASGETQYF.

Ten or more counts support this clonotype. The chain employs TRBV7-8 and TRBJ2-2; D might be TRBD1 or TRBD2, each matching 5 bases. Germline lookup yields CDR1 SGHVS and CDR2 FQNEAQ. The CDR3 length is 19 residues. The V end was cut by 5 bases, the J end by 0 bases, with 22 bases between. The CDR3 protein is CASSPPGYRTYTNTGELFF. In DNA form, the CDR3 reads TGTGCCAGCAGCCCGCCGGGATACAGGACCTACACGAACACCGGGGAGCTGTTTTTT.

The chain is built from TRBV20-1 and TRBJ1-1; D unclear. V was shortened by 4 bases and J by 1 base, with 16 bases between the two germline ends. The CDR3 has 15 amino acids. CDR1 is DFQATT and CDR2 is SNEGSKA in the germline V gene (reference sequence). CDR3 coding DNA: TGCAGTGCTATCCCTCTCCAGACACCGAACACTGAAGCTTTCTTT. Residues: CSAIPLQTPNTEAFF.

This clonotype was counted only a few times. This chain joins TRBV7-3 and TRBJ1-3; possible D gene TRBD1, 5 bases. V lost 4 bases and J lost 0, with 10 bases in between. Germline assignment: CDR1 SGHTA and CDR2 FQGTGA. The CDR3 totals 15 residues. The CDR3 DNA follows: TGTGCCAGCAGCTCCTGGGACTACTCTGGAAACACCATATATTTT. This gives the protein CASSSWDYSGNTIYF. The full variable domain, its missing parts supplied by reference TRBV7-3 and TRBJ1-3, is GAGVSQTPSNKVTEKGKYVELRCDPISGHTALYWYRQSLGQGPEFLIYFQGTGAADDSGLPNDRFFAVRPEGSVSTLKIQRTERGDSAVYLCASSSWDYSGNTIYFGEGSWLTVV.

A remark on this clonotype: The junction differs from germline at one of its ends, possibly a read error. The rearrangement joins TRBV28 to TRBJ1-3; D gene ambiguous. CDR1 MDHEN and CDR2 SYDVKM come from the germline V gene. This CDR3 has 16 residues. CDR3 coding DNA: TGTGTCAGCAGTAGAGGAGGGATTGGCGCTGGAAACACCATATATTTT. Translating it yields CVSSRGGIGAGNTIYF.

This clonotype was observed many times. The chain uses TRBV24-1 and TRBJ2-7; D unresolved. The CDR3 extends over 12 amino acids. The V end was cut by 9 bases, the J end by 2 bases, with 10 bases between. The germline CDR1 and CDR2 sequences are KGHDR and SFDVKD. The CDR3 DNA reads TGTGCCACCGGAACAATCCCCTACGAGCAGTACTTC. Amino acids: CATGTIPYEQYF.

This clonotype has ten or more counts. The chain has TRBV11-2 and TRBJ2-5; D is possibly TRBD1 or TRBD2 (5 bases each). The CDR3 has 14 amino acids. CDR1 SGHAT and CDR2 FQNNGV come from the germline V gene. Trimming removed 7 bases from V and 1 base from J, with 13 bases in between. CDR3 DNA sequence: TGTGCCAGCAACCAGGGACGGTCCCAAGAGACCCAGTACTTC. It translates to CASNQGRSQETQYF.

The chain recombines TRBV6-2 or TRBV6-3 with TRBJ1-1; D is ambiguous. V was clipped by 0 bases and J by 5 bases, with 7 bases between them. Germline V gene lookup returns CDR1 MNHEY and CDR2 SVGEGT. The CDR3 has 13 amino acids. In nucleotides, the CDR3 is TGTGCCAGCAGTTACTCGACGGCGACTGAAGCTTTCTTT. As protein: CASSYSTATEAFF.

The genes are TRBV12-3 or TRBV12-4 and TRBJ1-2; 7 bases agree with TRBD1. There are 15 residues in the CDR3. With V trimmed by 4 bases and J by 5 bases, 10 bases remained unmatched. CDR3 DNA: TGTGCCAGCAGTTCCTGGCGGACAGGCTATTATGGCTACACCTTC. This sequence encodes CASSSWRTGYYGYTF.

This clonotype was picked up a small number of times. The chain links TRBV11-3 to TRBJ1-1; D remains unclear. The CDR3 length is 14 residues. Germline V gene data show CDR1 as SGHNT and CDR2 as YENEEA. With 1 base removed from V and 0 bases from J, the gap between germline ends came to 6 bases. The CDR3: CASSLGGMNTEAFF. For the CDR3, the DNA is TGTGCCAGCAGCTTAGGCGGAATGAACACTGAAGCTTTCTTT.

This clonotype was seen many times. The CDR3 region is CASSPNIRLNTGELFF. The CDR3 DNA is TGTGCCAGCAGCCCAAACATACGCTTAAACACCGGGGAGCTGTTTTTT. The chain joins TRBV7-2 to TRBJ2-2; D is undetermined. From germline, CDR1 is SGHTA and CDR2 FQGNSA. CDR3 size: 16 residues. V lost 5 bases and J lost 2, with 15 bases in between.

This clonotype was seen more than once but under ten times. The chain combines TRBV20-1 with TRBJ2-1, with 12 bases aligning to TRBD2. CDR3 length equals 14 residues. J was trimmed by 7 bases and V by 2 bases; bases with no gene match: 3. Germline CDR1 is DFQATT and CDR2 is SNEGSKA (reference sequence). CDR3 in DNA: TGCAGTGCTAGACTAGCGGGAGGGACTAATGAGCAGTTCTTC. The encoded protein is CSARLAGGTNEQFF.

In its sample, this clonotype was seen a few times. This chain links TRBV30 with TRBJ2-7, with D uncertain. Trimming took 2 bases from V and 0 from J, leaving 5 bases between them. This CDR3 spans 12 amino acids. Germline V gene data show CDR1 as GTSNPN and CDR2 as SVGIG (reference sequence). The CDR3 reads CAWSPPSYEQYF. CDR3 DNA: TGTGCCTGGAGTCCACCCTCCTACGAGCAGTACTTC.

This clonotype was found a few times. The V call is TRBV11-2, the J call TRBJ2-3; D may be TRBD1 or TRBD2 (5 bases each). V dropped 8 bases and J dropped 4 bases, with 7 bases sitting between them. Germline CDR1 reads SGHAT; CDR2 reads FQNNGV. The CDR3 extends over 11 amino acids. The DNA for the CDR3 is TGTGCCAGCCTGGGGGCAGATACGCAGTATTTT. It encodes CASLGADTQYF.

This clonotype was observed at least ten times. The CDR3 nucleotides are TGTGCCAGCAGCTTAGCCCCAGGGATGAACACTGAAGCTTTCTTT. This translates into CASSLAPGMNTEAFF. The chain employs TRBV11-2 and TRBJ1-1; TRBD1 is a possible D gene (5 bases). The CDR3 covers 15 residues. Germline-derived CDR1 and CDR2 are SGHAT and FQNNGV. V lost 1 base to trimming and J lost 0 bases, with 9 bases between them.

There are many counts of this clonotype. J is TRBJ1-4 and V is TRBV5-6; D is unresolved. Between the trimmed V and J ends, which lost 0 bases and 0 bases, there was a span of 12 bases. The CDR3 runs to 17 residues. The germline gives CDR1 SGHDT, CDR2 YYEEEE. This CDR3 reads CASSLVVVGTTNEKLFF. The CDR3 region has the DNA TGTGCCAGCAGCTTGGTGGTGGTCGGGACAACTAATGAAAAACTGTTTTTT.

This clonotype showed up just a few times. The rearrangement joins TRBV20-1 to TRBJ2-1; D not certain. Looked up from germline, CDR1 is DFQATT and CDR2 is SNEGSKA (reference sequence). The CDR3 is made up of 13 amino acids. The CDR3 DNA reads TGCAGCCCGGTTCTTGCATCCTACAATGAGCAGTTCTTC. Its protein is CSPVLASYNEQFF.

This clonotype was counted many times. The V call is TRBV4-1, the J call TRBJ2-7; unclear D gene. V was trimmed by 5 bases and J by 0 bases, leaving 11 bases between them. CDR1 is MGHRA, CDR2 YSYEKL, per germline. The CDR3 is 14 residues long. CDR3 region: CASSYRLSSYEQYF. The CDR3 coding sequence is TGCGCCAGCAGCTATCGACTGAGCTCCTACGAGCAGTACTTC.

V usage is TRBV14 and J usage is TRBJ2-5; 14 bases fit TRBD2. V gave up 1 base and J gave up 5 bases; unmatched junction bases: 9. The CDR3 extends over 18 amino acids. Germline CDR1 reads SGHDN; CDR2 reads FVKESK. Here the CDR3 DNA reads TGTGCCAGCAGCCAAGTGGGGACTAGCGGGGGATCGGGTGAGACCCAGTACTTC. Translation: CASSQVGTSGGSGETQYF. The full variable domain, completed using reference TRBV14 and TRBJ2-5, is EAGVTQFPSHSVIEKGQTVTLRCDPISGHDNLYWYRRVMGKEIKFLLHFVKESKQDESGMPNNRFLAERTGGTYSTLKVQPAELEDSGVYFCASSQVGTSGGSGETQYFGPGTRLLVL.

This clonotype occurred many times. This chain links TRBV3-1 with TRBJ1-1; D may be TRBD1 (5 bases). The germline gives CDR1 LGHDT, CDR2 YNNKEL (reference sequence). The CDR3 totals 15 residues. V was cut by 1 base and J by 6 bases, with 15 bases left in between. The CDR3, as DNA: TGTGCCAGCAGCCAAGCCCCTACAGGTTACCCTGAAGCTTTCTTT. It codes for CASSQAPTGYPEAFF.

This clonotype was seen many times. The chain recombines TRBV6-1 with TRBJ2-5; 10 positions agree with TRBD2. Germline CDR1 MNHNS, CDR2 SASEGT. This CDR3 comprises 16 residues. The V gene end was trimmed by 7 bases and the J gene end by 5 bases; junction bases not matched to a gene: 13. The CDR3 DNA sequence: TGTGCCAGCAAGAGCGGGAGGGCCGAGTGGATGGAGACCCAGTACTTC. Translated, it gives CASKSGRAEWMETQYF.

This clonotype was observed many times. This chain's CDR3 is CSAIGPGRTSYNEQFF. Written as DNA, the CDR3 is TGCAGTGCTATTGGGCCAGGGCGCACCTCCTACAATGAGCAGTTCTTC. This chain uses TRBV20-1 with TRBJ2-1, with D maybe TRBD1 (5 bases). The CDR3 is 16 amino acids. Trimming shortened V by 4 bases and J by 0 bases, and 16 bases separated the two germline ends. The germline V gene encodes CDR1 DFQATT and CDR2 SNEGSKA (reference sequence).

This clonotype was seen at least ten times. The chain combines TRBV11-2 with TRBJ1-4; D may be TRBD1 (6 bases). Trimming removed 5 bases at V and 5 bases at J, with 15 bases between. The germline V gene has CDR1 SGHAT and CDR2 FQNNGV. This CDR3 spans 15 amino acids. This CDR3 is CASSPETGANEKLFF. The CDR3 coding sequence is TGTGCCAGCAGCCCCGAGACAGGCGCAAATGAAAAACTGTTTTTT.

This clonotype was seen only a few times. This chain uses TRBV7-9 with TRBJ1-1; the match to TRBD1 covers 7 bases. Germline loops: CDR1 SEHNR, CDR2 FQNEAQ (reference sequence). J was trimmed by 4 bases and V by 5 bases; bases with no gene match: 13. The CDR3 loop spans 16 amino acids. The CDR3 coding sequence is TGTGCCAGCAGCCCATTCAGGACAGGAGTACTCACTGAAGCTTTCTTT. This translates into CASSPFRTGVLTEAFF.

This clonotype has a count of ten or more. The CDR3: CASSLDLSGGLGTDTQYF. In nucleotides, the CDR3 is TGTGCCAGCAGCCTCGACCTTAGCGGGGGGCTGGGCACAGATACGCAGTATTTT. This rearrangement joins TRBV7-8 to TRBJ2-3; 10 bases map to TRBD2. Losses at the gene ends were 5 bases for V and 1 base for J; bases not matched to a gene: 12. The CDR3 contains 18 residues. Germline V lookup: CDR1 SGHVS, CDR2 FQNEAQ.

This clonotype was picked up many times. The V and J genes are TRBV28 and TRBJ2-3; D is possibly TRBD1 or TRBD2 (5 bases each). Trimming cost V 4 bases and J 1 base, with 15 bases left between them. This CDR3 comprises 16 residues. Germline CDR1 reads MDHEN; CDR2 reads SYDVKM. CDR3 DNA: TGTGCCAGCAGTTGGCCCCGGGACCGTGGCACAGATACGCAGTATTTT. This translates into CASSWPRDRGTDTQYF.

This clonotype appeared many times. The CDR3 region has the DNA TGTGCCAGCTCACCACCGAGCATTAGGGGCTCCTATGGCTACACCTTC. Translating gives CASSPPSIRGSYGYTF. The rearrangement joins TRBV18 to TRBJ1-2; possible D gene TRBD1, 5 bases. The germline CDR1 and CDR2 sequences are KGHSH and LQKENI. V lost 0 bases to trimming and J lost 4 bases, with 15 bases between them. The CDR3 length is 16 residues.

This clonotype has at least ten counts. CDR3 region: CASSSDFQGGYTF. The CDR3 region has the DNA TGTGCCAGCAGTTCGGACTTCCAGGGGGGCTACACCTTC. This sequence joins TRBV7-9 and TRBJ1-2; a weak D match, TRBD1 (6 bases). Trimming shortened V by 6 bases and J by 8 bases, and 16 bases separated the two germline ends. The CDR3 covers 13 residues. Per the germline V gene, CDR1 is SEHNR and CDR2 is FQNEAQ (reference sequence).